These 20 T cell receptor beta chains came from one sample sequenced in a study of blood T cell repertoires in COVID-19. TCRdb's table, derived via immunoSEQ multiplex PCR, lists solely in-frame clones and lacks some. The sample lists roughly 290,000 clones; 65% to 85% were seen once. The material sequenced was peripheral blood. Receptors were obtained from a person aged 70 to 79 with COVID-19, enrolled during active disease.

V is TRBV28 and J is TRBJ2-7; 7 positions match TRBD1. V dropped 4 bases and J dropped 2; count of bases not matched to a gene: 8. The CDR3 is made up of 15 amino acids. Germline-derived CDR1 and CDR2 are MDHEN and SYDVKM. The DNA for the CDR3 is TGTGCCAGCAGTTCACCCTCGGGGACAGCCTACGAGCAGTACTTC. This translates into CASSSPSGTAYEQYF.

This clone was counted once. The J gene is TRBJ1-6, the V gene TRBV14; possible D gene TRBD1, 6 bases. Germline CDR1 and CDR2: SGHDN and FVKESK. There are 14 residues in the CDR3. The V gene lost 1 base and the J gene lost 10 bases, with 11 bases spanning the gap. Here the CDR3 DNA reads TGTGCCAGCAGCCAAGCCCCGGGGGGCTCACCCCTCCACTTT. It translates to CASSQAPGGSPLHF.

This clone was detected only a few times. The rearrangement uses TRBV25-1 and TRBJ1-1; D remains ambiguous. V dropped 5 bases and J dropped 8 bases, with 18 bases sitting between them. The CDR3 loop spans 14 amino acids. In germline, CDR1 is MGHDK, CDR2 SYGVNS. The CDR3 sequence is CASSFSPQPGEAFF. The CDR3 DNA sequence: TGTGCCAGCAGTTTCTCACCTCAACCGGGGGAAGCTTTCTTT.

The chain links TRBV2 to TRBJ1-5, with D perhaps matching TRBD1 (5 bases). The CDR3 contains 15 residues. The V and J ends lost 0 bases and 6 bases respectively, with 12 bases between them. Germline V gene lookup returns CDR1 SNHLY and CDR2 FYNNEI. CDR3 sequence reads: CASSEAGGVPQPQHF. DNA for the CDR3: TGTGCCAGCAGTGAAGCCGGGGGGGTTCCTCAGCCCCAGCATTTT.

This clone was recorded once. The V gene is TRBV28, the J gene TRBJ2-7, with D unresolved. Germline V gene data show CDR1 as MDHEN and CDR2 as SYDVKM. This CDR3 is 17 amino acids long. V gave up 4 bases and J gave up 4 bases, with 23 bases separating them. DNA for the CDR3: TGTGCCAGCAGTTCCCCTGGCAGACAACGCAACGGATACGAGCAGTACTTC. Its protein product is CASSSPGRQRNGYEQYF.

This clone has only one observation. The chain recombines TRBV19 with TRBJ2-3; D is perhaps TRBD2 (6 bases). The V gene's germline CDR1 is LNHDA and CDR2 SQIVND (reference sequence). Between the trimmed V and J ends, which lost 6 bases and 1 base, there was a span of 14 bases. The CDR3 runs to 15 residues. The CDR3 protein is CASSPTGDRTDTQYF. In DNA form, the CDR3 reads TGTGCCAGTAGCCCGACGGGGGATCGCACAGATACGCAGTATTTT.

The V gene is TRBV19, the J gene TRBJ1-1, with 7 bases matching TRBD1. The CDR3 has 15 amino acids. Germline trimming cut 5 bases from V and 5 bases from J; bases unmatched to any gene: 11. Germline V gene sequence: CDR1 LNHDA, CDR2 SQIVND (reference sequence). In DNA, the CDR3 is TGTGCCAGTAGTCCCGCGCGACAGGGAGCTACTGAAGCTTTCTTT. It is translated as CASSPARQGATEAFF. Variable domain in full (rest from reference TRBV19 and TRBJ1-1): DGGITQSPKYLFRKEGQNVTLSCEQNLNHDAMYWYRQDPGQGLRLIYYSQIVNDFQKGDIAEGYSVSREKKESFPLTVTSAQKNPTAFYLCASSPARQGATEAFFGQGTRLTVV.

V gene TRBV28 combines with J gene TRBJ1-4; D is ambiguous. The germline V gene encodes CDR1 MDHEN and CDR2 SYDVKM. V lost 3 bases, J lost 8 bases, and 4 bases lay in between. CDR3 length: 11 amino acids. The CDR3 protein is CASSFSEKLFF. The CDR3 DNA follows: TGTGCCAGCAGTTTTAGCGAAAAACTGTTTTTT.

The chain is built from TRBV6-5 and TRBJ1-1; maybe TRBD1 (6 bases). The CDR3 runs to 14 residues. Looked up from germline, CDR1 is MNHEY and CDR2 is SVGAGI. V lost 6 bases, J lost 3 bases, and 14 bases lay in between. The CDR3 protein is CASSYTGSHTEAFF. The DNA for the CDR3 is TGTGCCAGCAGCTACACAGGGTCCCACACTGAAGCTTTCTTT.

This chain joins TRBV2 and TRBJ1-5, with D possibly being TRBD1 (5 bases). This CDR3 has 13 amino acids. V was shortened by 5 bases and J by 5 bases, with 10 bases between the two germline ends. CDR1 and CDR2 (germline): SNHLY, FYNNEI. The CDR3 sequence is CASSPGGDQPQHF. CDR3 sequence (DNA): TGTGCCAGCAGTCCCGGGGGTGATCAGCCCCAGCATTTT. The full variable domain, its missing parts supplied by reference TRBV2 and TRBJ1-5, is EPEVTQTPSHQVTQMGQEVILRCVPISNHLYFYWYRQILGQKVEFLVSFYNNEISEKSEIFDDQFSVERPDGSNFTLKIRSTKLEDSAMYFCASSPGGDQPQHFGDGTRLSIL.

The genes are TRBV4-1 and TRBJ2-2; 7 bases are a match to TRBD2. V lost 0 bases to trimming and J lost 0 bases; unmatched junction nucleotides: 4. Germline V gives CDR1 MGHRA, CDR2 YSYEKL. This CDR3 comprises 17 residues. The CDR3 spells CASSQDSGLANTGELFF. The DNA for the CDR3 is TGCGCCAGCAGCCAAGATTCTGGACTAGCGAACACCGGGGAGCTGTTTTTT.

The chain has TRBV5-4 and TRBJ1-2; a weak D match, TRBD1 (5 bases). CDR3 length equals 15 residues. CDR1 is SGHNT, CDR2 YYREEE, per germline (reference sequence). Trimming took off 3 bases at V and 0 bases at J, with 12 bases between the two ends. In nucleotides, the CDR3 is TGTGCCAGCAGCTCCACCAGGGAAGCTAACTATGGCTACACCTTC. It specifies CASSSTREANYGYTF.

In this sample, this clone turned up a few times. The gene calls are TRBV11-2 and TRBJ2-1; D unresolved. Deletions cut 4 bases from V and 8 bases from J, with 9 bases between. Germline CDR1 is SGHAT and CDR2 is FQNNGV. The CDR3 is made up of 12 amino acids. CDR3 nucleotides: TGTGCCAGCAGCTGGGCGATGTATGAGCAGTTCTTC. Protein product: CASSWAMYEQFF.

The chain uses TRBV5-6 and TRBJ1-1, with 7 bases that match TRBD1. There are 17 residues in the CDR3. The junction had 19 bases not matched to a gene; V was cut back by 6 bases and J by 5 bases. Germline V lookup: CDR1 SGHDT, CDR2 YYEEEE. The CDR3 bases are TGTGCCAGCATACCCCGGGTCAGGGGGTCATCGGGGACTGAAGCTTTCTTT. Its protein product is CASIPRVRGSSGTEAFF.

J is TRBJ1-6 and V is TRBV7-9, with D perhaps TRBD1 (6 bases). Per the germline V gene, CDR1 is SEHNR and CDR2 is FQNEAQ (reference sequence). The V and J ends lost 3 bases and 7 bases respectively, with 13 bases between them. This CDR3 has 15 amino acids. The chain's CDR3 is CASSFRGGGNSPLHF. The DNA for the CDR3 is TGTGCCAGCAGCTTCAGGGGAGGGGGGAATTCACCCCTCCACTTT.

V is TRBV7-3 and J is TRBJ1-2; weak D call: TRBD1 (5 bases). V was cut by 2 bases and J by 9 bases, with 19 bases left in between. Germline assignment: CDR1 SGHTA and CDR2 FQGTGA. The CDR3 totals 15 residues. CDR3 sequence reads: CASSLGATDHESYTF. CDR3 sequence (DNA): TGTGCCAGCAGCTTAGGAGCGACAGACCATGAAAGCTACACCTTC.

For the CDR3, the DNA is TGTGCCAGTTCCTATCGGGAGCGCACCGGGGAGCTGTTTTTT. Residues: CASSYRERTGELFF. This chain joins TRBV27 and TRBJ2-2, with D perhaps matching TRBD2 (6 bases). The CDR3 is 14 amino acids. Trimming took 9 bases from V and 4 from J, leaving 15 bases between them. Germline V gene sequence: CDR1 MNHEY, CDR2 SMNVEV (reference sequence).

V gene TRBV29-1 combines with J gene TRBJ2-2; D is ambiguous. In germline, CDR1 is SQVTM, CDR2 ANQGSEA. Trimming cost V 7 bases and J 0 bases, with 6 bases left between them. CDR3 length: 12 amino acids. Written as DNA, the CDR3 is TGCAGCGCTCTCGCGAACACCGGGGAGCTGTTTTTT. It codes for CSALANTGELFF.

The CDR3 spells CASSLEPAGGAGTDTQYF. CDR3 DNA: TGTGCCAGCAGCTTAGAACCGGCGGGGGGGGCGGGCACAGATACGCAGTATTTT. The chain recombines TRBV7-2 with TRBJ2-3; 9 bases align to TRBD2. The J segment lost 1 base and the V segment lost 1 base, leaving 9 bases of the junction unmatched. CDR1 SGHTA and CDR2 FQGNSA come from the germline V gene. The CDR3 is made up of 18 amino acids. Together with reference TRBV7-2 and TRBJ2-3, the CDR3 gives the full variable domain: GAGVSQSPSNKVTEKGKDVELRCDPISGHTALYWYRQSLGQGLEFLIYFQGNSAPDKSGLPSDRFSAERTGGSVSTLTIQRTQQEDSAVYLCASSLEPAGGAGTDTQYFGPGTRLTVL.

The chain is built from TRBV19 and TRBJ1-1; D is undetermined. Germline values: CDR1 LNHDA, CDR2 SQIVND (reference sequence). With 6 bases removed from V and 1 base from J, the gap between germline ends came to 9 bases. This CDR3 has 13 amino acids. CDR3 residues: CASSRTENTEAFF. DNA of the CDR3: TGTGCCAGTAGCCGCACAGAGAACACTGAAGCTTTCTTT.